This TCR beta chain was recovered during a study of persistence of HIV-infected CD4 T cells. The immunoSEQ assay was version 4, run in survey mode. The assay was immunoSEQ multiplex PCR, and TCRdb's table has in-frame clones only and misses some. The sample has about 13,000 clones; roughly 66% are singletons. This CDR3 contains 15 residues. V was trimmed by 0 bases and J by 5 bases, leaving 13 bases between them. Germline CDR1 reads LGHNA; CDR2 reads YNFKEQ. Cells were stimulated with overlapping HIV-1 Gag 15-mer peptides. Sorting selected CD4+ T cells upregulating both CD40 ligand and CD69. A remark on this clone: The antigen remains unidentified.

Material: CD4+ T cells sorted from PBMCs after roughly 17-hour stimulation, obtained from a patient who received antiretroviral therapy. The V call is TRBV4-2, the J call TRBJ2-5; D is unclear. This receptor was identified in an adult man with HIV who was CMV-seropositive. As DNA, the CDR3 is TGTGCCAGCAGCCAAGATTCGGAAACCTGGGAGACCCAGTACTTC. Encoded protein: CASSQDSETWETQYF.